What follows are 32 T cell receptor beta chains derived from one specimen sequenced in a study of control samples from healthy donors and cancer patients. Libraries were prepared by immunoSEQ multiplex PCR; TCRdb keeps only in-frame clonotypes and omits some of them. The table shows around 250,000 clones, with roughly 82% occurring only once. The sample consisted of PBMCs. Source of these receptors: a woman aged 55-69 years with lung cancer.

V usage is TRBV5-1 and J usage is TRBJ2-3; 7 bases agree with TRBD2. After removal of 0 bases from V and 1 base from J, the junction contained 5 bases not matched to a gene. CDR3 length: 16 amino acids. The germline gives CDR1 SGHRS, CDR2 YFSETQ. CDR3 coding DNA: TGCGCCAGCAGCTTGGTTTCGGCGGGAGGCACAGATACGCAGTATTTT. Its translation: CASSLVSAGGTDTQYF.

The J gene is TRBJ1-1, the V gene TRBV19; D perhaps matches TRBD1 (6 bases). The V end lost 11 bases, the J end lost 0 bases, and 13 bases lay between the germline ends. The germline CDR1 and CDR2 sequences are LNHDA and SQIVND (reference sequence). This CDR3 is built from 13 residues. CDR3: CAVCRTVNTEAFF. In nucleotides, the CDR3 is TGTGCCGTATGCCGGACAGTGAACACTGAAGCTTTCTTT.

The rearrangement joins TRBV10-1 to TRBJ2-1; 12 nucleotides match TRBD2. CDR1 is WNHNN and CDR2 is SYGVQD in the germline V gene (reference sequence). The CDR3 has 15 amino acids. V trimming: 4 bases; J trimming: 9 bases; junction bases outside the gene matches: 7. The CDR3 DNA is TGCGCCAGCAGTGGGCGACTAGCGGGAGCCGGTGAGCAGTTCTTC. Protein: CASSGRLAGAGEQFF.

CDR3 amino acids: CASSLTGNEQFF. The CDR3 bases are TGTGCCAGCAGCTTAACAGGGAATGAGCAGTTCTTC. V is TRBV28 and J is TRBJ2-1, with D tentatively TRBD1 (6 bases). The CDR3 runs 12 residues. The germline CDR1 and CDR2 sequences are MDHEN and SYDVKM. V dropped 6 bases and J dropped 7 bases, with 10 bases sitting between them. The full variable domain, its missing parts supplied by reference TRBV28 and TRBJ2-1, is DVKVTQSSRYLVKRTGEKVFLECVQDMDHENMFWYRQDPGLGLRLIYFSYDVKMKEKGDIPEGYSVSREKKERFSLILESASTNQTSMYLCASSLTGNEQFFGPGTRLTVL.

The V and J genes are TRBV9 and TRBJ1-1, with D possibly matching TRBD1 (6 bases). Trimming pared 7 bases from V and 10 bases from J, leaving 20 bases between. The germline V gene encodes CDR1 SGDLS and CDR2 YYNGEE. This CDR3 comprises 13 residues. In DNA form, the CDR3 reads TGTGCCAGCGCGGGAACAGGGACCAGTCGAGCTTTCTTT. Translating it yields CASAGTGTSRAFF.

This chain joins TRBV19 and TRBJ1-5; D might be TRBD1 (5 bases). V lost 10 bases and J 5 bases, leaving 15 bases between the germline ends. In germline, CDR1 is LNHDA, CDR2 SQIVND (reference sequence). The length of the CDR3 is 13 residues. CDR3 bases: TGTGCCACCCAGCTCCAGGGTGATCAGCCCCAGCATTTT. This sequence encodes CATQLQGDQPQHF.

This chain links TRBV30 with TRBJ2-7; D gene unclear. Germline CDR1 GTSNPN, CDR2 SVGIG (reference sequence). Trimming removed 3 bases from V and 6 bases from J, with 15 bases in between. CDR3 length: 13 amino acids. The CDR3 loop reads CAWRVVGLSEQYF. In DNA form, the CDR3 reads TGTGCCTGGAGGGTTGTAGGCTTATCCGAGCAGTACTTC.

This sequence joins TRBV6-5 and TRBJ2-5; no clear D. CDR1 and CDR2 (germline): MNHEY, SVGAGI. V was cut by 8 bases and J by 3 bases, with 4 bases left in between. The CDR3 extends over 10 amino acids. The CDR3 is CASRKETQYF. CDR3 bases: TGTGCCAGCCGAAAAGAGACCCAGTACTTC.

This chain connects TRBV9 to TRBJ2-7; D perhaps matches TRBD2 (7 bases). Germline CDR1 SGDLS, CDR2 YYNGEE. Trimming pared 4 bases from V and 1 base from J, leaving 15 bases between. CDR3 size: 15 residues. CDR3 nucleotides: TGTGCCAGCAGCCCACGCGGGGGCCTTTCCTACGAGCAGTACTTC. Its translation: CASSPRGGLSYEQYF.

This sequence joins TRBV9 and TRBJ1-2, with a weak D call TRBD1 (6 bases). V shed 4 bases and J shed 3 bases, with 13 bases lying between them. The length of the CDR3 is 14 residues. Germline values: CDR1 SGDLS, CDR2 YYNGEE. The chain's CDR3 is CASSPRTAHYGYTF. In DNA form, the CDR3 reads TGTGCCAGCAGCCCCCGGACAGCGCACTATGGCTACACCTTC.

The V gene is TRBV7-3, the J gene TRBJ2-1; 9 bases align to TRBD2. This CDR3 is built from 17 residues. Trimming at V came to 1 base and at J to 3 bases, leaving 7 bases not matched to a gene. The germline gives CDR1 SGHTA, CDR2 FQGTGA. The DNA for the CDR3 is TGTGCCAGCAGCTTAAGGGCGGCTAGCGGGGTCTACAATGAGCAGTTCTTC. Translated, it gives CASSLRAASGVYNEQFF.

V and J are TRBV6-5 and TRBJ1-1; perhaps TRBD1 as D (5 bases). This CDR3 contains 13 residues. Germline V gene data show CDR1 as MNHEY and CDR2 as SVGAGI. Trimming removed 6 bases at V and 2 bases at J, with 10 bases between. The CDR3 reads CASRTGGNTEAFF. DNA for the CDR3: TGTGCCAGCAGAACGGGGGGTAACACTGAAGCTTTCTTT.

This rearrangement joins TRBV6-2 or TRBV6-3 to TRBJ2-2; 7 bases align to TRBD2. Germline assignment: CDR1 MNHEY and CDR2 SVGEGT. This CDR3 is built from 14 residues. V dropped 4 bases and J dropped 6; count of bases not matched to a gene: 5. CDR3 nucleotide sequence: TGTGCCAGCAGTTTCGCGACTAGCCCCGGGGAGCTGTTTTTT. Translating it yields CASSFATSPGELFF.

The count of this clone is one. The chain combines TRBV9 with TRBJ2-1; D not resolved. V lost 3 bases, J lost 0 bases, and 7 bases lay in between. CDR3 length equals 14 residues. Germline assignment: CDR1 SGDLS and CDR2 YYNGEE. The CDR3 DNA is TGTGCCAGCAGCGAAAGAAGCTCCTACAATGAGCAGTTCTTC. It is translated as CASSERSSYNEQFF.

The V call is TRBV29-1, the J call TRBJ2-7; 7 nucleotides match TRBD1. Looked up from germline, CDR1 is SQVTM and CDR2 is ANQGSEA. V was clipped by 7 bases and J by 7 bases; unmatched bases: 10. This CDR3 contains 12 residues. The CDR3 loop reads CSAYTGVGEQYF. The CDR3 DNA reads TGCAGCGCCTACACAGGGGTTGGTGAGCAGTACTTC.

The V and J genes are TRBV7-9 and TRBJ1-3; D gene uncertain. Germline V gene lookup returns CDR1 SEHNR and CDR2 FQNEAQ (reference sequence). The CDR3 is 13 residues long. V was clipped by 2 bases and J by 4 bases, with 6 bases between them. CDR3 region: CASSLSQGNTIYF. The CDR3 bases are TGTGCCAGCAGCTTATCGCAGGGAAACACCATATATTTT. The full variable domain, its missing parts supplied by reference TRBV7-9 and TRBJ1-3, is DTGVSQNPRHKITKRGQNVTFRCDPISEHNRLYWYRQTLGQGPEFLTYFQNEAQLEKSRLLSDRFSAERPKGSFSTLEIQRTEQGDSAMYLCASSLSQGNTIYFGEGSWLTVV.

The rearrangement joins TRBV5-5 to TRBJ2-5, with 7 bases matching TRBD1. The CDR3 spans 12 residues. CDR1 and CDR2 (germline): SGHKS, YYEKEE (reference sequence). The junction had 0 bases not matched to a gene; V was cut back by 0 bases and J by 7 bases. As DNA, the CDR3 is TGTGCCAGCAGCTTGGCAGGGGGGACCCAGTACTTC. Residues: CASSLAGGTQYF.

As regards this clone: Other DNA sequences of this sample code for an identical CDR3. The gene calls are TRBV19 and TRBJ2-1; tentative D call: TRBD2 (5 bases). V was clipped by 0 bases and J by 0 bases, with 6 bases between them. CDR1 is LNHDA, CDR2 SQIVND, per germline (reference sequence). The CDR3 spans 15 residues. The CDR3 reads CASSIDSGSYNEQFF. The DNA of the CDR3 is TGTGCCAGTAGTATAGACAGCGGCTCCTACAATGAGCAGTTCTTC.

V and J are TRBV7-3 and TRBJ1-2; TRBD1 matches at 7 bases. V was pared by 5 bases and J by 3 bases, with 15 bases of the junction left unmatched. CDR3 length: 17 amino acids. CDR1 and CDR2 from the germline V gene are SGHTA and FQGTGA. The chain's CDR3 is CASSPWGQLGGDYGYTF. CDR3 nucleotides: TGTGCCAGCAGCCCCTGGGGGCAGTTAGGGGGCGACTATGGCTACACCTTC.

Of note for this clone: The same CDR3 arises from other DNA sequences in this sample as well. This chain joins TRBV28 and TRBJ2-7, with a tentative D call TRBD2 (7 bases). V lost 6 bases and J lost 6, with 21 bases in between. The CDR3 covers 15 residues. Looked up from germline, CDR1 is MDHEN and CDR2 is SYDVKM. CDR3 sequence (DNA): TGTGCCAGCAGACTGCGAGGGGGGGTGGGTCGCGAGCAGTACTTC. Its translation: CASRLRGGVGREQYF.

This chain links TRBV19 with TRBJ1-6; TRBD1 agrees at 9 bases. The CDR3 sequence is 17 residues long. Germline-derived CDR1 and CDR2 are LNHDA and SQIVND (reference sequence). Trimming removed 3 bases from V and 7 bases from J; junction bases left unmatched: 10. The CDR3 bases are TGTGCCAGTAGTATCAATACAGGGGGCGCCTGGAATTCACCCCTCCACTTT. Its protein is CASSINTGGAWNSPLHF. Looking up the rest from reference TRBV19 and TRBJ1-6 gives the full variable domain: DGGITQSPKYLFRKEGQNVTLSCEQNLNHDAMYWYRQDPGQGLRLIYYSQIVNDFQKGDIAEGYSVSREKKESFPLTVTSAQKNPTAFYLCASSINTGGAWNSPLHFGNGTRLTVT.

The chain uses TRBV7-3 and TRBJ2-1, with 10 positions matching TRBD2. CDR3 length: 17 amino acids. J lost 0 bases, V lost 1 base, and 3 bases had no gene match. Germline loops: CDR1 SGHTA, CDR2 FQGTGA. CDR3: CASSLRASGSSYNEQFF. The CDR3 nucleotides read TGTGCCAGCAGCTTAAGGGCTAGCGGGAGCTCCTACAATGAGCAGTTCTTC.

This chain connects TRBV3-1 (or the pseudogene TRBV3-2) to TRBJ1-1; 7 bases line up with TRBD1. J lost 4 bases, V lost 4 bases, and 6 bases had no gene match. Germline lookup yields CDR1 LGHDT and CDR2 YNNKEL (reference sequence). CDR3 length equals 14 residues. The CDR3 DNA is TGTGCCAGCAGCCTTCCGGGACAGAGCACTGAAGCTTTCTTT. This sequence encodes CASSLPGQSTEAFF.

CDR3 sequence: CASSYGGTEAFF. The CDR3 nucleotides are TGTGCCAGCAGCTACGGGGGCACTGAAGCTTTCTTT. V gene TRBV7-9 combines with J gene TRBJ1-1, with D perhaps matching TRBD1 (5 bases). V was clipped by 4 bases and J by 4 bases, with 7 bases between them. The CDR3 covers 12 residues. The V gene's germline CDR1 is SEHNR and CDR2 FQNEAQ (reference sequence).

This chain uses TRBV5-1 with TRBJ2-5; 8 nucleotides line up with TRBD1. Looked up from germline, CDR1 is SGHRS and CDR2 is YFSETQ. This CDR3 comprises 15 residues. Trimming removed 0 bases from V and 2 bases from J; junction bases left unmatched: 3. This CDR3 reads CASSLVQGAQETQYF. The CDR3 DNA reads as TGCGCCAGCAGCTTGGTGCAGGGGGCTCAAGAGACCCAGTACTTC.

The rearrangement links TRBV6-5 to TRBJ1-1; D is perhaps TRBD1 (5 bases). V lost 5 bases to trimming and J lost 0 bases, with 10 bases between them. CDR3 length equals 14 residues. Germline V gene sequence: CDR1 MNHEY, CDR2 SVGAGI. DNA of the CDR3: TGTGCCAGCAGTAGGGGTCAGCTGAACACTGAAGCTTTCTTT. Protein: CASSRGQLNTEAFF.

V and J are TRBV5-4 and TRBJ1-1; possibly TRBD1 for D (6 bases). The CDR3 spans 15 residues. In germline, CDR1 is SGHNT, CDR2 YYREEE (reference sequence). The germline V and J ends were trimmed by 6 bases and 4 bases, with 19 bases remaining between them. This CDR3 is CASNTKGGRGTEAFF. CDR3 in DNA: TGTGCCAGCAACACCAAGGGGGGGCGAGGCACTGAAGCTTTCTTT.

This clone was detected only once. V usage is TRBV3-1 (or the pseudogene TRBV3-2) and J usage is TRBJ2-4; 9 bases agree with TRBD2. Germline loops: CDR1 LGHDT, CDR2 YNNKEL (reference sequence). The CDR3 covers 14 residues. The V and J ends lost 4 bases and 4 bases, in that order; junction bases with no gene match: 2. DNA of the CDR3: TGTGCCAGCAGCCCGCGGGGGGGGAAAAACATTCAGTACTTC. Translation: CASSPRGGKNIQYF.

The rearrangement uses TRBV6-4 and TRBJ1-2; D remains ambiguous. The CDR3 runs 13 residues. V was shortened by 0 bases and J by 8 bases, with 10 bases between the two germline ends. Germline CDR1 and CDR2: MRHNA and SNTAGT. CDR3 sequence (DNA): TGTGCCAGCAGTGACTCAAGAGCTGCCGGCTACACCTTC. Encoded protein: CASSDSRAAGYTF.

This sequence joins TRBV11-3 and TRBJ2-2; possibly TRBD1 for D (6 bases). Looked up from germline, CDR1 is SGHNT and CDR2 is YENEEA. V shed 5 bases and J shed 7 bases, with 11 bases lying between them. CDR3 length: 13 residues. CDR3 residues: CASSVTGIGELFF. CDR3 sequence (DNA): TGTGCCAGCAGCGTCACAGGGATCGGGGAGCTGTTTTTT.

This rearrangement joins TRBV4-2 to TRBJ1-4, with 8 nucleotides matching TRBD1. The CDR3 totals 14 residues. Trimming removed 3 bases from V and 8 bases from J; junction bases left unmatched: 5. The germline gives CDR1 LGHNA, CDR2 YNFKEQ. The CDR3 sequence is CASSQAQGGEKLFF. The CDR3 DNA reads TGTGCCAGCAGCCAGGCACAGGGGGGGGAAAAACTGTTTTTT.

This sequence joins TRBV27 and TRBJ1-5; maybe TRBD1 (6 bases). Trimming stripped 3 bases from V and 0 bases from J, with 12 bases between. This CDR3 region has 16 residues. CDR1 and CDR2 (germline): MNHEY, SMNVEV (reference sequence). CDR3 loop: CASSFGSRGSNQPQHF. The DNA of the CDR3 is TGTGCCAGCAGTTTCGGGTCCAGGGGTAGCAATCAGCCCCAGCATTTT.